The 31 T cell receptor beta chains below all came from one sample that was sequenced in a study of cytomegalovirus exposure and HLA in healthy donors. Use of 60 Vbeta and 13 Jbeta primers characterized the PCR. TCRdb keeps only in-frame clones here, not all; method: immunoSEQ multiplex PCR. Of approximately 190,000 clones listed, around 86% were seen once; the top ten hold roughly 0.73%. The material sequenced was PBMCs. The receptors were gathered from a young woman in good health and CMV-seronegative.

In DNA form, the CDR3 reads TGTGCCAGCTCCCAAAATAGGGGATACGAGCAGTACTTC. Protein product: CASSQNRGYEQYF. J is TRBJ2-7 and V is TRBV28, with D maybe TRBD1 (5 bases). In germline, CDR1 is MDHEN, CDR2 SYDVKM. The V end lost 8 bases, the J end lost 4 bases, and 15 bases lay between the germline ends. This CDR3 has 13 amino acids.

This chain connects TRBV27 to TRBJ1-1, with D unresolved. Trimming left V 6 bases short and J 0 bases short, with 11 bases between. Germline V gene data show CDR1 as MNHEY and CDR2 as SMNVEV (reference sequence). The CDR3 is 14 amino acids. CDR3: CASSLTRMNTEAFF. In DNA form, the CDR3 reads TGTGCCAGCAGCTTAACCAGGATGAACACTGAAGCTTTCTTT.

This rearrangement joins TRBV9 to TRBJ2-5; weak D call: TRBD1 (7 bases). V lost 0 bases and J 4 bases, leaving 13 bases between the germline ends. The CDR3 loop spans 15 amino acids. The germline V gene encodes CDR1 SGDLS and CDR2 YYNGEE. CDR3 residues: CASSVEEGAGETQYF. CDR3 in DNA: TGTGCCAGCAGCGTAGAGGAGGGGGCAGGAGAGACCCAGTACTTC. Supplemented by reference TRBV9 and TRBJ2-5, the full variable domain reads DSGVTQTPKHLITATGQRVTLRCSPRSGDLSVYWYQQSLDQGLQFLIQYYNGEERAKGNILERFSAQQFPDLHSELNLSSLELGDSALYFCASSVEEGAGETQYFGPGTRLLVL.

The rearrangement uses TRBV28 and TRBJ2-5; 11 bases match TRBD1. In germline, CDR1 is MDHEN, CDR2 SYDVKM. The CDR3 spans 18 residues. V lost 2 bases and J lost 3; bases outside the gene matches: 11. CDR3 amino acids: CASSLIGQGAAMEETQYF. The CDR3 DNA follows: TGTGCCAGCAGTTTAATAGGACAGGGGGCCGCAATGGAAGAGACCCAGTACTTC.

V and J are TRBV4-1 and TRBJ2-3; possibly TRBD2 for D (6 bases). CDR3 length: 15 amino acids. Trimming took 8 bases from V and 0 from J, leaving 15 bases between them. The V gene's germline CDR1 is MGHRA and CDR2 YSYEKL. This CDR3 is CASHWGEDSTDTQYF. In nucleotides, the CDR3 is TGCGCCAGCCACTGGGGGGAGGATAGCACAGATACGCAGTATTTT.

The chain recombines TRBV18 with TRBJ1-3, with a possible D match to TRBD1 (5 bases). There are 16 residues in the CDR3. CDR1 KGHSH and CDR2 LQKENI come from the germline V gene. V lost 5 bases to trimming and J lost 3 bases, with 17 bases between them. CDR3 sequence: CASSAGSTVDGNTIYF. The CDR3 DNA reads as TGTGCCAGCTCAGCGGGATCGACAGTGGATGGAAACACCATATATTTT.

The CDR3 DNA follows: TGTGCCAGCAGTGCCCTGGACAGCCTGAGCTCCTATAATTCACCCCTCCACTTT. It codes for CASSALDSLSSYNSPLHF. The chain combines TRBV2 with TRBJ1-6, with TRBD1 as a possible D gene (6 bases). The CDR3 sequence is 18 residues long. Trimming took off 4 bases at V and 0 bases at J, with 16 bases between the two ends. Germline values: CDR1 SNHLY, CDR2 FYNNEI.

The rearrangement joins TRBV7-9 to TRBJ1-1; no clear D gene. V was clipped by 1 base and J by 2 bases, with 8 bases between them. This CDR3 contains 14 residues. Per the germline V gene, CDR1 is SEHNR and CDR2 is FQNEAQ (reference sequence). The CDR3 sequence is CASSLDPGNTEAFF. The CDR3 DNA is TGTGCCAGCAGCTTAGATCCGGGTAACACTGAAGCTTTCTTT.

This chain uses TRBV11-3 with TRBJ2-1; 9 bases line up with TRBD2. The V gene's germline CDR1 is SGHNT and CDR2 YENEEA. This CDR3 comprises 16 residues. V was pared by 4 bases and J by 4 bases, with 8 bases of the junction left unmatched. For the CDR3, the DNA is TGTGCCAGCAGCTCGCTTAGCGGGAGTCAGTACAATGAGCAGTTCTTC. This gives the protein CASSSLSGSQYNEQFF.

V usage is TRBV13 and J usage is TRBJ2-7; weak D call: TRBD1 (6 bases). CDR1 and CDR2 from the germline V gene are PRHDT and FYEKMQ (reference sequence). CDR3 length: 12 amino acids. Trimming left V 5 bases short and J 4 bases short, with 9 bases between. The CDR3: CASSVDRYEQYF. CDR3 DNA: TGTGCCAGCAGCGTAGACAGGTACGAGCAGTACTTC.

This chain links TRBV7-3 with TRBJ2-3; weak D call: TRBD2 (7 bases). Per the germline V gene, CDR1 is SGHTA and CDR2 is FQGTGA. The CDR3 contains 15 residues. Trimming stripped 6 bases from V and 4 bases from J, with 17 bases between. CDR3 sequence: CASRLGGGAADTQYF. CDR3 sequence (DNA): TGTGCCAGCAGGTTGGGTGGGGGGGCTGCAGATACGCAGTATTTT.

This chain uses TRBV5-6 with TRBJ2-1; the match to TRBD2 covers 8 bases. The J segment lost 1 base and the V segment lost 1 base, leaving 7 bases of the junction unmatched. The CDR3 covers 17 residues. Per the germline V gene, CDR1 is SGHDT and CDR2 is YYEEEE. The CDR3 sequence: CASSLSGGRPSYNEQFF. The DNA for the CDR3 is TGTGCCAGCAGCTTGAGCGGGGGACGCCCGTCCTACAATGAGCAGTTCTTC.

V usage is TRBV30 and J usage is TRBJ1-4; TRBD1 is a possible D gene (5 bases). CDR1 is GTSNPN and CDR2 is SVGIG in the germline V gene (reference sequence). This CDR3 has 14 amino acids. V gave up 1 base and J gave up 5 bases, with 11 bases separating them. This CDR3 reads CAWSGGGVNEKLFF. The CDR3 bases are TGTGCCTGGAGTGGCGGGGGAGTAAATGAAAAACTGTTTTTT.

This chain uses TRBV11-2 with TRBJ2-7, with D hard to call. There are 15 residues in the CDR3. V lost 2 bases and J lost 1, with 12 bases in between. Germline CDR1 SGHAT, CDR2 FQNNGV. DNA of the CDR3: TGTGCCAGCAGCTTAAGTTCCGCACAGTCCTACGAGCAGTACTTC. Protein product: CASSLSSAQSYEQYF.

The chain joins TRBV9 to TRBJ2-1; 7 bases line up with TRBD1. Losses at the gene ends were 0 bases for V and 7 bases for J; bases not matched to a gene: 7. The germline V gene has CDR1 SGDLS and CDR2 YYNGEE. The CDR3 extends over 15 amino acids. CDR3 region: CASSVEGARLNEQFF. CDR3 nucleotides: TGTGCCAGCAGCGTAGAGGGGGCGCGTTTGAATGAGCAGTTCTTC. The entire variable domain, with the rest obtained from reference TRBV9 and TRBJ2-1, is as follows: DSGVTQTPKHLITATGQRVTLRCSPRSGDLSVYWYQQSLDQGLQFLIQYYNGEERAKGNILERFSAQQFPDLHSELNLSSLELGDSALYFCASSVEGARLNEQFFGPGTRLTVL.

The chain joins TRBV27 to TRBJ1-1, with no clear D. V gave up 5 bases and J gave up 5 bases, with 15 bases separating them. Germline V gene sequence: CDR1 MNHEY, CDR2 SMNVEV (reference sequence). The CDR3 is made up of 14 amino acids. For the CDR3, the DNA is TGTGCCAGCAGTATACTACATAGGTCTACTGAAGCTTTCTTT. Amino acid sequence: CASSILHRSTEAFF.

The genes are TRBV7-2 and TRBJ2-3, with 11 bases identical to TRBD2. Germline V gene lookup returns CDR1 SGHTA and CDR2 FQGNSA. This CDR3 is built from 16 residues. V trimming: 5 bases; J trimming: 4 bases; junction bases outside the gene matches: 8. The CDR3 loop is CASSRSGRALADTQYF. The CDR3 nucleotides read TGTGCCAGCAGCCGTAGCGGGAGGGCTCTGGCAGATACGCAGTATTTT.

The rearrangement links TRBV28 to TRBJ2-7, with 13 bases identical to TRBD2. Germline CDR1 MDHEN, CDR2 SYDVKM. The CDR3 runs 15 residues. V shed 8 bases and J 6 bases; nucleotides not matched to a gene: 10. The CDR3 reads CASARLAGGPGEQYF. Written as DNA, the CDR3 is TGTGCCAGCGCCAGACTAGCGGGAGGCCCGGGCGAGCAGTACTTC.

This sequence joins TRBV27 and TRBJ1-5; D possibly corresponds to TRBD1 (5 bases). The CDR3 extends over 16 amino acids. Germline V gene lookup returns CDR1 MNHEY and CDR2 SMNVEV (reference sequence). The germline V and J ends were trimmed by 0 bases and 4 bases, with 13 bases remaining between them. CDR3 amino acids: CASSLSGGFWNQPQHF. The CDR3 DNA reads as TGTGCCAGCAGTTTATCTGGGGGGTTTTGGAATCAGCCCCAGCATTTT.

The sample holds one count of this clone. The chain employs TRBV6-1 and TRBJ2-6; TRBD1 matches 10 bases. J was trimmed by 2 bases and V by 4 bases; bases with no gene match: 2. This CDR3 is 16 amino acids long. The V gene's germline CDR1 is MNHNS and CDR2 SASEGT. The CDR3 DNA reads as TGTGCCAGCAGTGGACAGGGGGCTACTGGGGCCAACGTCCTGACTTTC. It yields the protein CASSGQGATGANVLTF.

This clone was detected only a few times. In DNA form, the CDR3 reads TGTGCCAGCAGCCCTTTACTCTCAACTAATGAAAAACTGTTTTTT. Translated, it gives CASSPLLSTNEKLFF. This chain links TRBV7-9 with TRBJ1-4; no reliable D call. Trimming stripped 5 bases from V and 0 bases from J, with 10 bases between. The CDR3 has 15 residues. Looked up from germline, CDR1 is SEHNR and CDR2 is FQNEAQ (reference sequence).

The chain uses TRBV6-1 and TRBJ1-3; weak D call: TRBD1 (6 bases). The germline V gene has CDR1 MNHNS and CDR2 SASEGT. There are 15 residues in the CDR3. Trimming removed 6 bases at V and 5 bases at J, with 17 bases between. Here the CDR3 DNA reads TGTGCCAGCAGAAATTCCGGGACACTCAGAAACACCATATATTTT. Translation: CASRNSGTLRNTIYF.

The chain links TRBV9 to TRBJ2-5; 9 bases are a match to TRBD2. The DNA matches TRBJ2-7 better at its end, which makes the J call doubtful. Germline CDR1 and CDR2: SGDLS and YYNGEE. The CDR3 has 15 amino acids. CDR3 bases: TGTGCCAGCAGCGTAGGTGGGACTAGCTTGGACGAGCAGTACTTC. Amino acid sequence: CASSVGGTSLDEQYF.

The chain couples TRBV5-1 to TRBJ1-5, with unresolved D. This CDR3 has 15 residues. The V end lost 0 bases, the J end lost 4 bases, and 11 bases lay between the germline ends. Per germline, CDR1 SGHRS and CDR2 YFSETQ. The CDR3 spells CASSLAGEANQPQHF. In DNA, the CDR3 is TGCGCCAGCAGCTTGGCTGGAGAGGCTAATCAGCCCCAGCATTTT.

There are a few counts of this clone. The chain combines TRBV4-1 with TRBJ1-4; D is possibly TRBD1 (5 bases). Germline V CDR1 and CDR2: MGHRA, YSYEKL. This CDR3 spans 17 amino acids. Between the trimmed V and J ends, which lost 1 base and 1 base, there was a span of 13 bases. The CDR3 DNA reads TGCGCCAGCAGCCAAGCCCCCCCTCAGGGAACTAATGAAAAACTGTTTTTT. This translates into CASSQAPPQGTNEKLFF.

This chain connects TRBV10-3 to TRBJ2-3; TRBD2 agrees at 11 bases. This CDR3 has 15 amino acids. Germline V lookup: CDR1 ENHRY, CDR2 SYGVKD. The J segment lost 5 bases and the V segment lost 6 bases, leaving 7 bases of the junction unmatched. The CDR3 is CAISREGTSGDTQYF. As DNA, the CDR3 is TGTGCCATCAGCCGGGAGGGGACTAGCGGAGATACGCAGTATTTT.

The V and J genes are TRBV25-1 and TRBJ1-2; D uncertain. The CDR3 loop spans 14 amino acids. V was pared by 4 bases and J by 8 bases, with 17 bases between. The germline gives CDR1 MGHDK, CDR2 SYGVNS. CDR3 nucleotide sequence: TGTGCCAGCAGTGGGCCCTCAAGCCCAGGCGGCTACACCTTC. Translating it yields CASSGPSSPGGYTF.

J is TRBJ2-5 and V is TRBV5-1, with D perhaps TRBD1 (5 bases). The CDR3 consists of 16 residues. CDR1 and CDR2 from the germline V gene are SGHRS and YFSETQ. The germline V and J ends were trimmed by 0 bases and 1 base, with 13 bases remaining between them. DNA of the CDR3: TGCGCCAGCAGCTTGGGTCGGCAGGGAAGCCAAGAGACCCAGTACTTC. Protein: CASSLGRQGSQETQYF.

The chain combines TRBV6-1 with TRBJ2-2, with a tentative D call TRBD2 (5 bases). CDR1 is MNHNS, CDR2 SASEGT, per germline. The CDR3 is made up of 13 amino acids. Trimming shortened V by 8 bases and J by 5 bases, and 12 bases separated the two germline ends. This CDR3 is CASEDRGTGELFF. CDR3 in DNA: TGTGCCAGCGAAGACCGGGGAACCGGGGAGCTGTTTTTT.

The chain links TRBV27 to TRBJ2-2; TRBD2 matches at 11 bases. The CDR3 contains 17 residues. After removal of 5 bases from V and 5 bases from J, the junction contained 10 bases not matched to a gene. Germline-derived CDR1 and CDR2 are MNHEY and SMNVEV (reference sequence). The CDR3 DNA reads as TGTGCCAGCAGTCCGGGACTAGCGGCATGGGGGACCGGGGAGCTGTTTTTT. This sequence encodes CASSPGLAAWGTGELFF.

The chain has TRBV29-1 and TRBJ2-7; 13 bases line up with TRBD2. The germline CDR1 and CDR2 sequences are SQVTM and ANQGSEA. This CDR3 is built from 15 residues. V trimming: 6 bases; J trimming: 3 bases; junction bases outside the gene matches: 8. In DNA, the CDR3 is TGCAGCGTGGGGGGGGGACTAGCGGGGAGCTACGAGCAGTACTTC. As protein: CSVGGGLAGSYEQYF.